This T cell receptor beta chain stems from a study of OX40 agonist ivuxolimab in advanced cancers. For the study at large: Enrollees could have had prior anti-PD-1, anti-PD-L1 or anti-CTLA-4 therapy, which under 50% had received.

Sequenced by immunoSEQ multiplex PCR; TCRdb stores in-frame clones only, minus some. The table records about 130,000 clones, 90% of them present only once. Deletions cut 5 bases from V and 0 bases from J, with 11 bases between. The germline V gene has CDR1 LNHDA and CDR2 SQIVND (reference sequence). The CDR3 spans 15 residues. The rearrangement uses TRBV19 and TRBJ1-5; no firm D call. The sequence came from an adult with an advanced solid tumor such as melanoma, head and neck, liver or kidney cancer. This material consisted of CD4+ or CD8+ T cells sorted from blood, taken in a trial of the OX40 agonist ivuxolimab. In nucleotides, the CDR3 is TGTGCCAGTAGTCCAGGCGATAATAGCAATCAGCCCCAGCATTTT. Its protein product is CASSPGDNSNQPQHF.